This T cell receptor (beta chain) was documented in a study of CD8+ T cells in alopecia areata. Isolated RNA was reverse transcribed into cDNA used as the sequencing template. Some clones are missing from TCRdb's copy, which holds only in-frame ones; the method was immunoSEQ multiplex PCR. The sample lists about 140,000 clones; about 88% were seen once. The CDR3 has 14 residues. V lost 5 bases and J lost 3; bases outside the gene matches: 3. Germline values: CDR1 SQVTM, CDR2 ANQGSEA. Treatment of the sample: oral pan-JAK inhibitor, 5-10 mg twice daily. Sequences were derived from CD8+ T cells sorted from blood, sampled at week 4, from a patient treated with tofacitinib. The V and J genes are TRBV29-1 and TRBJ2-3; 12 nucleotides match TRBD2. This sequence originates from a human donor with alopecia areata. CDR3 bases: TGCAGCGTTTCTAGCGGGAGGGAGACAGATACGCAGTATTTT. Protein sequence: CSVSSGRETDTQYF.